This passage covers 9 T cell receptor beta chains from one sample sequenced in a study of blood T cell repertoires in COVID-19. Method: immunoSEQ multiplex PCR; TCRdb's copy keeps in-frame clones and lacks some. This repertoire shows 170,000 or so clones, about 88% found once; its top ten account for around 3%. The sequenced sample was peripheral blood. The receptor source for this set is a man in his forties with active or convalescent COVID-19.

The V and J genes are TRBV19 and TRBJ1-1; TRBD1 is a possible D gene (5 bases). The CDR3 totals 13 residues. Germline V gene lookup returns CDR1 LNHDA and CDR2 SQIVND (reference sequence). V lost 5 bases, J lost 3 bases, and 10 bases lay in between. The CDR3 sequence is CASSGAGYTEAFF. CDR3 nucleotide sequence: TGTGCCAGTAGTGGGGCAGGGTACACTGAAGCTTTCTTT.

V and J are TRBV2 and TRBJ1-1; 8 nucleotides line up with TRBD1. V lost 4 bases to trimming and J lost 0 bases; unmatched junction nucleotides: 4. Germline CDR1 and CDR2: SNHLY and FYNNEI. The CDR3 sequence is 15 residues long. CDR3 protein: CASSVNRGVNTEAFF. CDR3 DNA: TGTGCCAGCAGTGTTAACAGGGGGGTGAACACTGAAGCTTTCTTT.

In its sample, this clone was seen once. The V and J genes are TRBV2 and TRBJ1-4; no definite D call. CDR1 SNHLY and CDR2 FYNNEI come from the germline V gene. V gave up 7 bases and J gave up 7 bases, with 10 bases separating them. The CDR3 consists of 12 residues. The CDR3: CASTWALEKLFF. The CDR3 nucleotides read TGTGCCAGCACTTGGGCTCTTGAAAAACTGTTTTTT. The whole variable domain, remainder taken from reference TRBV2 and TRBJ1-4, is EPEVTQTPSHQVTQMGQEVILRCVPISNHLYFYWYRQILGQKVEFLVSFYNNEISEKSEIFDDQFSVERPDGSNFTLKIRSTKLEDSAMYFCASTWALEKLFFGSGTQLSVL.

CDR3 protein: CASSFRRDTEAFF. The CDR3 nucleotides are TGTGCCAGCAGTTTCCGGCGGGACACTGAAGCTTTCTTT. The chain carries TRBV12-3 or TRBV12-4 and TRBJ1-1, with D unclear. The CDR3 has 13 residues. Trimming pared 3 bases from V and 3 bases from J, leaving 8 bases between.

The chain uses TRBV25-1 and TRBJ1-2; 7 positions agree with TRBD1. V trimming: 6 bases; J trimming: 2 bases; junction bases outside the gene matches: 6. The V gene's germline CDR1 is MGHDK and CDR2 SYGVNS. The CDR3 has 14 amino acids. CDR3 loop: CASREAGGNYGYTF. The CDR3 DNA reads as TGTGCCAGCAGAGAGGCAGGGGGGAACTATGGCTACACCTTC.

The CDR3 nucleotides read TGTGCCAGCAGGGGGCGGGGGGCCGAAAACATTCAGTACTTC. It yields the protein CASRGRGAENIQYF. The J gene is TRBJ2-4, the V gene TRBV7-9; 8 bases align to TRBD2. The germline V gene has CDR1 SEHNR and CDR2 FQNEAQ (reference sequence). Germline trimming cut 6 bases from V and 5 bases from J; bases unmatched to any gene: 6. The CDR3 extends over 14 amino acids.

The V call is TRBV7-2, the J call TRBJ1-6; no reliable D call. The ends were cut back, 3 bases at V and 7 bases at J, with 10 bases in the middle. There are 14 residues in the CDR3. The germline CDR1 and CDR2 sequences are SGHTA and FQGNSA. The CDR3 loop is CASSFDARNSPLHF. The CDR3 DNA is TGTGCCAGCAGCTTCGACGCTAGGAATTCACCCCTCCACTTT.

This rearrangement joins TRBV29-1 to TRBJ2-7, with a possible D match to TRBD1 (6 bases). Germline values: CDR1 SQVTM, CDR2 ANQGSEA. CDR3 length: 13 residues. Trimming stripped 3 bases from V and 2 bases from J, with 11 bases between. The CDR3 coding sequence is TGCAGCGTTGAGGGGACAAAGACCTACGAGCAGTACTTC. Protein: CSVEGTKTYEQYF.

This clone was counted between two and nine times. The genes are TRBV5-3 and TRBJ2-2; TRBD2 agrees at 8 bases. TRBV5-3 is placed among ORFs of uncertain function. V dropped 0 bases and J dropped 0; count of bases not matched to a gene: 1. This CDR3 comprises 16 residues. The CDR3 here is CARSLERGTNTGELFF. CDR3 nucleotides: TGTGCCAGAAGCTTGGAGCGGGGGACGAACACCGGGGAGCTGTTTTTT.